These 26 T cell receptor beta chains were all obtained from the same sample, sequenced in a study of blood T cell repertoires in COVID-19. The assay was immunoSEQ multiplex PCR, and TCRdb's table has in-frame clones only and misses some. The table shows a few hundred thousand clones, with approximately 86% occurring only once. Material: peripheral blood. The receptor source for this set is a woman under 30 with acute or convalescent COVID-19.

In this sample, this clone turned up once. The chain has TRBV18 and TRBJ1-1; the match to TRBD1 covers 7 bases. Trimming removed 4 bases from V and 4 bases from J; junction bases left unmatched: 9. CDR1 and CDR2 from the germline V gene are KGHSH and LQKENI. The CDR3 is 15 amino acids. CDR3 residues: CASSRGQHSSTEAFF. The CDR3 DNA reads TGTGCCAGCTCACGGGGACAGCATAGTTCCACTGAAGCTTTCTTT.

The gene calls are TRBV28 and TRBJ2-7, with D maybe TRBD1 (6 bases). The germline CDR1 and CDR2 sequences are MDHEN and SYDVKM. V shed 7 bases and J shed 2 bases, with 15 bases lying between them. The CDR3 sequence is 14 residues long. CDR3 loop: CASISGTTAYEQYF. CDR3 DNA: TGTGCCAGCATCTCCGGGACAACAGCCTACGAGCAGTACTTC.

This chain links TRBV28 with TRBJ1-3; tentative D call: TRBD1 (6 bases). CDR3 length equals 17 residues. Germline CDR1 reads MDHEN; CDR2 reads SYDVKM. The germline V and J ends were trimmed by 6 bases and 0 bases, with 18 bases remaining between them. The CDR3: CASRGPQGHTSGNTIYF. The CDR3 DNA sequence: TGTGCCAGCAGGGGGCCACAGGGACATACCTCTGGAAACACCATATATTTT. Drawing the rest from reference TRBV28 and TRBJ1-3, the complete variable domain is DVKVTQSSRYLVKRTGEKVFLECVQDMDHENMFWYRQDPGLGLRLIYFSYDVKMKEKGDIPEGYSVSREKKERFSLILESASTNQTSMYLCASRGPQGHTSGNTIYFGEGSWLTVV.

This rearrangement joins TRBV7-8 to TRBJ2-7, with 10 positions matching TRBD2. There are 16 residues in the CDR3. The germline gives CDR1 SGHVS, CDR2 FQNEAQ. Trimming at V came to 2 bases and at J to 4 bases, leaving 8 bases not matched to a gene. In DNA, the CDR3 is TGTGCCAGCAGCTTATTTGGTGGGACTAGCGTGTACGAGCAGTACTTC. It codes for CASSLFGGTSVYEQYF.

The CDR3 here is CAIKDRGSYNEQFF. The CDR3 DNA follows: TGTGCCATCAAAGACAGGGGGTCCTACAATGAGCAGTTCTTC. This chain connects TRBV10-3 to TRBJ2-1, with 9 bases lining up with TRBD1. The CDR3 is 14 residues long. The trim removed 7 bases at V and 1 base at J, leaving 2 bases unmatched. Germline V gene lookup returns CDR1 ENHRY and CDR2 SYGVKD.

The chain has TRBV3-1 (or the pseudogene TRBV3-2) and TRBJ1-1, with TRBD1 matching 7 bases. The J segment lost 1 base and the V segment lost 4 bases, leaving 3 bases of the junction unmatched. There are 14 residues in the CDR3. Germline V gene lookup returns CDR1 LGHDT and CDR2 YNNKEL (reference sequence). CDR3 loop: CASSRGQANTEAFF. The CDR3 DNA reads TGTGCCAGCAGCCGAGGACAGGCGAACACTGAAGCTTTCTTT.

A word on this clone: A read error may account for a junction end that differs from germline. V gene TRBV2 combines with J gene TRBJ1-1, with a possible D match to TRBD1 (6 bases). From germline, CDR1 is SNHLY and CDR2 FYNNEI. This CDR3 is 11 amino acids long. The CDR3 reads CASMGDTEAFF. CDR3 in DNA: TGTGCCAGCATGGGGGACACCGAAGCTTTCTTT.

The V call is TRBV27, the J call TRBJ2-1, with TRBD2 matching 8 bases. This CDR3 region has 16 residues. The V gene end was trimmed by 6 bases and the J gene end by 4 bases; junction bases not matched to a gene: 11. CDR1 MNHEY and CDR2 SMNVEV come from the germline V gene (reference sequence). CDR3 in amino acids: CASSNSGLELYNEQFF. The CDR3 region has the DNA TGTGCCAGCAGCAACTCGGGACTAGAGCTTTACAATGAGCAGTTCTTC.

In nucleotides, the CDR3 is TGTGCCAGCAGTTATGTTCCAGGGTCAAGTAGACTTCCGGGCGAGCAGTACTTC. This codes for CASSYVPGSSRLPGEQYF. This chain links TRBV6-2 or TRBV6-3 with TRBJ2-7; weak D call: TRBD1 (5 bases). The germline V gene has CDR1 MNHEY and CDR2 SVGEGT. Trimming left V 3 bases short and J 6 bases short, with 27 bases between. The CDR3 loop spans 18 amino acids.

The CDR3: CASSLDIGSYNSPLHF. CDR3 coding DNA: TGCGCCAGCAGCTTAGACATCGGCTCCTATAATTCACCCCTCCACTTT. The J gene is TRBJ1-6, the V gene TRBV5-1; D not resolved. The V end lost 2 bases, the J end lost 0 bases, and 9 bases lay between the germline ends. The length of the CDR3 is 16 residues. Looked up from germline, CDR1 is SGHRS and CDR2 is YFSETQ. The full variable domain, completed using reference TRBV5-1 and TRBJ1-6, is KAGVTQTPRYLIKTRGQQVTLSCSPISGHRSVSWYQQTPGQGLQFLFEYFSETQRNKGNFPGRFSGRQFSNSRSEMNVSTLELGDSALYLCASSLDIGSYNSPLHFGNGTRLTVT.

The chain has TRBV4-2 and TRBJ2-2, with D unclear. The V end was cut by 0 bases, the J end by 5 bases, with 22 bases between. CDR1 is LGHNA and CDR2 is YNFKEQ in the germline V gene. This CDR3 is 19 amino acids long. CDR3 coding DNA: TGTGCCAGCAGCCAAGATCCCCAAGTCCAGGTGTCCAGAACCGGGGAGCTGTTTTTT. Translation gives CASSQDPQVQVSRTGELFF.

The CDR3 region is CASSPAVEGFEQYF. The CDR3 DNA is TGTGCCAGCAGTCCCGCAGTGGAGGGGTTCGAGCAGTACTTC. V and J are TRBV28 and TRBJ2-7; perhaps TRBD2 as D (6 bases). The germline CDR1 and CDR2 sequences are MDHEN and SYDVKM. This CDR3 spans 14 amino acids. Trimming cost V 5 bases and J 6 bases, with 17 bases left between them.

The chain's CDR3 is CASSSPGTGVSSYEQYF. The CDR3 DNA reads as TGTGCCAGCAGTTCCCCCGGGACAGGGGTAAGCTCCTACGAGCAGTACTTC. This chain joins TRBV28 and TRBJ2-7; TRBD1 aligns across 10 bases. This CDR3 contains 17 residues. Germline V gives CDR1 MDHEN, CDR2 SYDVKM. With V trimmed by 4 bases and J by 0 bases, 9 bases remained unmatched.

The chain links TRBV6-5 to TRBJ1-5, with 9 bases that match TRBD1. The germline V gene has CDR1 MNHEY and CDR2 SVGAGI. V lost 7 bases and J lost 1; bases outside the gene matches: 5. The CDR3 has 15 residues. The CDR3 nucleotides are TGTGCCAGCACCGGGACAGGGCTAAGCAATCAGCCCCAGCATTTT. Its translation is CASTGTGLSNQPQHF.

The rearrangement links TRBV4-1 to TRBJ2-1; TRBD2 agrees at 15 bases. The CDR3 is 15 residues long. Germline assignment: CDR1 MGHRA and CDR2 YSYEKL. Losses at the gene ends were 4 bases for V and 8 bases for J; bases not matched to a gene: 3. CDR3 protein: CASSRGLAGGDEQFF. The CDR3 coding sequence is TGCGCCAGCAGCCGAGGACTAGCGGGAGGGGATGAGCAGTTCTTC.

The gene calls are TRBV27 and TRBJ2-7, with D tentatively TRBD2 (5 bases). V dropped 5 bases and J dropped 3 bases, with 8 bases sitting between them. CDR1 and CDR2 (germline): MNHEY, SMNVEV (reference sequence). CDR3 length equals 12 residues. CDR3 in amino acids: CASSPTNYEQYF. Written as DNA, the CDR3 is TGTGCCAGCAGTCCGACTAACTACGAGCAGTACTTC.

The chain has TRBV27 and TRBJ2-7; D perhaps matches TRBD2 (5 bases). The ends were cut back, 0 bases at V and 2 bases at J, with 11 bases in the middle. Per germline, CDR1 MNHEY and CDR2 SMNVEV (reference sequence). The CDR3 is 15 amino acids. The CDR3 bases are TGTGCCAGCAGTTTATCCGGCGGGCTCCCCTACGAGCAGTACTTC. Translating it yields CASSLSGGLPYEQYF.

This chain uses TRBV27 with TRBJ1-1, with D unclear. This CDR3 spans 15 amino acids. The germline V gene has CDR1 MNHEY and CDR2 SMNVEV (reference sequence). V lost 7 bases, J lost 1 base, and 16 bases lay in between. CDR3 DNA: TGTGCCAGCACGAGTGCGCGTCGAGCGAACACTGAAGCTTTCTTT. Its protein product is CASTSARRANTEAFF.

The chain is built from TRBV30 and TRBJ2-3, with 8 positions matching TRBD1. This CDR3 has 15 residues. Germline assignment: CDR1 GTSNPN and CDR2 SVGIG (reference sequence). V dropped 4 bases and J dropped 4; count of bases not matched to a gene: 10. The CDR3 nucleotides are TGTGCCTGGAAATGGGCAGGGGGCACGGCAGATACGCAGTATTTT. Translating it yields CAWKWAGGTADTQYF.

The gene calls are TRBV27 and TRBJ2-3; D remains ambiguous. The CDR3 loop spans 11 amino acids. Trimming stripped 7 bases from V and 6 bases from J, with 8 bases between. Germline lookup yields CDR1 MNHEY and CDR2 SMNVEV (reference sequence). The CDR3 coding sequence is TGTGCCAGCACCAATCGGGATACGCAGTATTTT. Protein product: CASTNRDTQYF.

The genes are TRBV12-5 and TRBJ2-1; D unclear. Germline V gives CDR1 LGHNT, CDR2 FRNRAP. The length of the CDR3 is 16 residues. Trimming pared 2 bases from V and 2 bases from J, leaving 13 bases between. The CDR3 loop reads CASGLNTLNAYNEQFF. CDR3 in DNA: TGTGCTAGTGGTTTGAACACCTTAAACGCCTACAATGAGCAGTTCTTC.

This chain connects TRBV25-1 to TRBJ1-5, with D possibly matching TRBD1 (5 bases). This CDR3 is built from 15 residues. Deletions cut 5 bases from V and 2 bases from J, with 13 bases between. Germline loops: CDR1 MGHDK, CDR2 SYGVNS. The DNA of the CDR3 is TGTGCCAGCAGTAAGGGGTCTGGTGGCAATCAGCCCCAGCATTTT. This translates into CASSKGSGGNQPQHF.

The chain couples TRBV24-1 to TRBJ2-2; TRBD2 aligns across 8 bases. V was pared by 4 bases and J by 0 bases, with 3 bases of the junction left unmatched. The V gene's germline CDR1 is KGHDR and CDR2 SFDVKD. The CDR3 contains 16 residues. CDR3 DNA: TGTGCCACCAGTGACCTCGGGAGGGCGAACACCGGGGAGCTGTTTTTT. Its translation is CATSDLGRANTGELFF.

This clone came up once. J is TRBJ1-2 and V is TRBV6-2 or TRBV6-3, with 8 bases fitting TRBD1. Germline V lookup: CDR1 MNHEY, CDR2 SVGEGT. The CDR3 length is 13 residues. The J segment lost 3 bases and the V segment lost 5 bases, leaving 2 bases of the junction unmatched. CDR3 nucleotide sequence: TGTGCCAGCAGTCCGACAGGGGACTATGGCTACACCTTC. Residues: CASSPTGDYGYTF.

On this clone itself: The same CDR3 is also encoded by other DNA sequences in this sample. The chain joins TRBV19 to TRBJ2-7; TRBD2 matches at 8 bases. J gave up 2 bases and V 3 bases, and 3 bases lay outside the gene matches. The CDR3 is 14 amino acids. The V gene's germline CDR1 is LNHDA and CDR2 SQIVND (reference sequence). The CDR3 is CASSITSGPYEQYF. The CDR3 nucleotides are TGTGCCAGTAGTATCACTAGCGGACCCTACGAGCAGTACTTC.

This clone was seen once. This chain links TRBV10-3 with TRBJ1-6; TRBD1 might be the D (5 bases). CDR3 length: 15 residues. V gave up 2 bases and J gave up 5 bases, with 10 bases separating them. Germline loops: CDR1 ENHRY, CDR2 SYGVKD. For the CDR3, the DNA is TGTGCCATCAGTGAGCGGCAGGGTAATAATTCACCCCTCCACTTT. It translates to CAISERQGNNSPLHF.